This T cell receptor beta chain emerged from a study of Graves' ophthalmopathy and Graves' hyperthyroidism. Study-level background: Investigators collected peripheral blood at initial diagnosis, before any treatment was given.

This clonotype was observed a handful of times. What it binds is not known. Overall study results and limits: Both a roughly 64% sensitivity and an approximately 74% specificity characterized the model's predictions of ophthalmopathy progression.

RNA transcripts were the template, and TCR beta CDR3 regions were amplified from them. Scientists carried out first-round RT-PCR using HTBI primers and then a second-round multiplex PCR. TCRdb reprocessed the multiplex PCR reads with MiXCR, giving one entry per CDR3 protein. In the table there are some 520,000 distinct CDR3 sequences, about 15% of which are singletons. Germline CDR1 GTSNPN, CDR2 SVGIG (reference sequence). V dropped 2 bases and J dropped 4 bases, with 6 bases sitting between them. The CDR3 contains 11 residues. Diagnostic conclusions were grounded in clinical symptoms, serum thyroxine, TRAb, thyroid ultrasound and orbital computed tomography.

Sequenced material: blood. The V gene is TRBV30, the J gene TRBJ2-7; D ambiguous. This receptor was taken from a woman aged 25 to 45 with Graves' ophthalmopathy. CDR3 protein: CAWSIEYEQYF. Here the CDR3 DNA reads TGTGCCTGGAGTATTGAGTACGAGCAGTACTTC.